The present T cell receptor beta chain was sequenced within a study of regulatory T cells in long-lasting Graves disease. The time point denotes: newly diagnosed GD, antithyroid drugs for less than 3 months. The authors made the TCR library using RNA they extracted from PBMCs. The ends were cut back, 6 bases at V and 3 bases at J, with 17 bases in the middle. CDR3 length: 15 residues. Germline CDR1 is MDHEN and CDR2 is SYDVKM. With iRepertoire HTBI primers and Arm-PCR of CDR3 regions, TCR beta libraries were built. TCRdb ran MiXCR on the multiplex PCR reads and lists one entry per CDR3 protein. The sample contains hundreds of thousands of distinct CDR3 sequences, under 20% of which appear only once. Many counts were recorded for this clonotype. The same specimen was also included in a second study, on T cells in Graves' hyperthyroidism and ophthalmopathy.

The source material was peripheral blood mononuclear cells (PBMCs), sampled at new diagnosis, from a patient treated with antithyroid drugs. This chain connects TRBV28 to TRBJ1-2; tentatively, D is TRBD1 (5 bases). The clonotype originates from a woman aged 25-40 years with Graves disease. The CDR3 reads CASSNRFRGDYGYTF. CDR3 nucleotides: TGTGCCAGCAGCAACCGATTCCGGGGGGACTATGGCTACACCTTC.